The entry below describes one T cell receptor beta chain. V trimming: 2 bases; J trimming: 10 bases; junction bases outside the gene matches: 8. From germline, CDR1 is SGHRS and CDR2 YFSETQ. The CDR3 length is 14 residues. Original analysis: From reference gene primer amplification, estimates of nucleated cell counts were derived. Generated by immunoSEQ multiplex PCR, the TCRdb table keeps only in-frame clones and is missing some. V and J calls plus clone size are reproduced from that table; the DNA served to infer D and trimming. Of about 200,000 clones in the sample, over 75% were seen once. This sample was taken from a study of blood T cell repertoires in COVID-19. About the study: Acute-phase and convalescent COVID-19 samples originated in the United States, Italy and Spain. From T cells, B-cell-depleted T cells, or PBMCs came the material, which was cDNA or gDNA.

This study enrolled people aged about 18 to 90 from around 25 US geographic areas. The sequence came from a woman aged 40-49 years with acute COVID-19. This chain links TRBV5-1 with TRBJ2-1; 8 bases are a match to TRBD2. Sequencing was done on a sample of PBMCs or T cells enriched from blood (not recorded which). CDR3 protein: CASSLASGLGEQFF. The CDR3 nucleotides are TGCGCCAGCAGCTTAGCTAGCGGGCTGGGGGAGCAGTTCTTC.